One sample yielded the 6 T cell receptor beta chains listed below, sequenced in a study of human T cells and chemical hapten exposure. Time point described: patch test 1, 2 weeks after DPC sensitization. Indicated treatment: therapeutic diphenylcyclopropenone sensitization with weekly scalp DPC. TCRdb used MiXCR to reprocess the RACE reads, holding one entry per CDR3 protein. The sample has around 69,000 distinct CDR3 sequences, approximately 9.8% seen once; the top ten hold 2.5% to 3.5%. The sample in question was whole blood, obtained in connection with sensitization to the hapten diphenylcyclopropenone (DPC). The receptors stem from a woman aged 40 to 50 with alopecia areata. Some clones in this sample may be carry-over from other donors' samples.

The genes are TRBV7-2 and TRBJ2-7; D might be TRBD2 (5 bases). The germline V gene encodes CDR1 SGHTA and CDR2 FQGNSA. This CDR3 comprises 13 residues. V was clipped by 4 bases and J by 3 bases, with 10 bases between them. The CDR3 reads CASSSGRDYEQYF. CDR3 DNA sequence: TGTGCCAGCAGCTCCGGACGGGACTACGAGCAGTACTTC.

This clonotype was counted a single time. The chain joins TRBV11-2 to TRBJ1-1; D is perhaps TRBD1 (6 bases). V was clipped by 8 bases and J by 1 base, with 17 bases between them. This CDR3 spans 15 amino acids. CDR1 is SGHAT, CDR2 FQNNGV, per germline. CDR3 residues: CASPKQGNWNTEAFF. CDR3 DNA sequence: TGTGCCAGCCCTAAACAGGGAAACTGGAACACTGAAGCTTTCTTT.

The CDR3 sequence: CSAGLAVTYTQYF. CDR3 in DNA: TGCAGCGCCGGACTAGCGGTTACATATACGCAGTATTTT. This chain links TRBV29-1 with TRBJ2-3, with 10 positions matching TRBD2. The germline V gene encodes CDR1 SQVTM and CDR2 ANQGSEA. After removal of 7 bases from V and 7 bases from J, the junction contained 8 bases not matched to a gene. This CDR3 has 13 residues.

The chain combines TRBV3-1 with TRBJ1-1, with D perhaps TRBD1 (6 bases). The germline gives CDR1 LGHDT, CDR2 YNNKEL (reference sequence). This CDR3 comprises 15 residues. Trimming stripped 4 bases from V and 2 bases from J, with 14 bases between. The CDR3 DNA reads TGTGCCAGCAGCCCCCTGGGGGCTAAAAACACTGAAGCTTTCTTT. It codes for CASSPLGAKNTEAFF. Drawing the rest from reference TRBV3-1 and TRBJ1-1, the complete variable domain is DTAVSQTPKYLVTQMGNDKSIKCEQNLGHDTMYWYKQDSKKFLKIMFSYNNKELIINETVPNRFSPKSPDKAHLNLHINSLELGDSAVYFCASSPLGAKNTEAFFGQGTRLTVV.

This clonotype was detected a few times. A junction boundary mismatches the germline segment, possibly from a read error. The chain has TRBV7-7 and TRBJ2-1, with 8 bases lining up with TRBD2. The V gene's germline CDR1 is SSHAT and CDR2 FNYEAQ (reference sequence). The CDR3 spans 15 residues. The CDR3 nucleotides read TGTGCTAGCAGCGAGACTAGCGCCACTTACAATGAGCAGTTCTTC. Translated: CASSETSATYNEQFF.

This clonotype was observed many times. The DNA for the CDR3 is TGTGCCAGCACATATTCAGGGCTTCAGCCCCAGCATTTT. Translated: CASTYSGLQPQHF. The V gene is TRBV6-2 or TRBV6-3, the J gene TRBJ1-5; possibly TRBD1 for D (5 bases). The CDR3 spans 13 residues. CDR1 is MNHEY, CDR2 SVGEGT, per germline. V was shortened by 7 bases and J by 6 bases, with 13 bases between the two germline ends.